These 32 T cell receptor beta chains originate from one sample sequenced in a study of blood T cell repertoires in COVID-19. This table comes from immunoSEQ multiplex PCR, and its TCRdb copy is limited to in-frame clones, with some not included. This table has over 110,000 clones, more than 65% appearing once. Sequencing used peripheral blood. Receptors originate from a man aged 60-69 years with active or convalescent COVID-19.

V usage is TRBV5-1 and J usage is TRBJ1-2; 7 bases align to TRBD1. CDR3 size: 16 residues. Germline assignment: CDR1 SGHRS and CDR2 YFSETQ. J gave up 5 bases and V 0 bases, and 10 bases lay outside the gene matches. The CDR3 here is CASSLGQGVESYGYTF. The CDR3 region has the DNA TGCGCCAGCAGCTTGGGACAGGGTGTCGAATCTTATGGCTACACCTTC.

The J gene is TRBJ1-4, the V gene TRBV5-4; TRBD1 might be the D (6 bases). The CDR3 contains 14 residues. The germline V gene encodes CDR1 SGHNT and CDR2 YYREEE (reference sequence). V was clipped by 4 bases and J by 8 bases, with 15 bases between them. CDR3 amino acids: CASSLQGREEKLFF. The CDR3 DNA reads as TGTGCCAGCAGCCTCCAGGGGAGGGAGGAAAAACTGTTTTTT.

The chain employs TRBV27 and TRBJ1-6; possible D gene TRBD1, 5 bases. V was shortened by 4 bases and J by 0 bases, with 13 bases between the two germline ends. Per germline, CDR1 MNHEY and CDR2 SMNVEV (reference sequence). The CDR3 sequence is 17 residues long. CDR3 coding DNA: TGTGCCAGCAGTTCGCCCCGACAGAGCTCCTATAATTCACCCCTCCACTTT. This sequence encodes CASSSPRQSSYNSPLHF.

V usage is TRBV11-2 and J usage is TRBJ1-1, with D possibly being TRBD1 (5 bases). V was trimmed by 1 base and J by 1 base, leaving 10 bases between them. CDR3 length: 15 amino acids. In germline, CDR1 is SGHAT, CDR2 FQNNGV. CDR3 coding DNA: TGTGCCAGCAGCTTAGGGTTTACAGGGAACACTGAAGCTTTCTTT. This encodes CASSLGFTGNTEAFF.

The V gene is TRBV5-4, the J gene TRBJ1-6; 8 nucleotides match TRBD1. This CDR3 is 19 amino acids long. Germline assignment: CDR1 SGHNT and CDR2 YYREEE (reference sequence). The V segment lost 4 bases and the J segment 1 base; nucleotides outside the gene matches: 13. CDR3 residues: CASSVIGQGPWSYNSPLHF. CDR3 nucleotide sequence: TGTGCCAGCAGCGTCATCGGACAGGGACCGTGGTCCTATAATTCACCCCTCCACTTT.

This sequence joins TRBV4-3 and TRBJ2-7; possible D gene TRBD1, 8 bases. The CDR3 consists of 17 residues. CDR1 LGHNA and CDR2 YSLEER come from the germline V gene. V was pared by 2 bases and J by 5 bases, with 22 bases between. The CDR3 sequence: CASSQPTQGQAGDEQYV. In DNA form, the CDR3 reads TGCGCCAGCAGCCAACCGACCCAGGGACAGGCGGGAGACGAGCAGTACGTC.

The chain employs TRBV5-6 and TRBJ2-3; 7 bases are a match to TRBD2. The CDR3 is 16 residues long. Germline V lookup: CDR1 SGHDT, CDR2 YYEEEE. V was clipped by 1 base and J by 6 bases; unmatched bases: 11. The CDR3 nucleotides read TGTGCCAGCAGCTTGCGGCTAGCGGCGCCCAGCGATACGCAGTATTTT. Its protein product is CASSLRLAAPSDTQYF.

The chain combines TRBV29-1 with TRBJ2-5; D gene uncertain. CDR1 is SQVTM and CDR2 is ANQGSEA in the germline V gene. The V end lost 0 bases, the J end lost 5 bases, and 13 bases lay between the germline ends. The CDR3 spans 14 residues. CDR3 protein: CSVEDHTGPETQYF. CDR3 in DNA: TGCAGCGTTGAAGATCACACGGGTCCTGAGACCCAGTACTTC.

This rearrangement joins TRBV10-1 to TRBJ1-3; TRBD1 agrees at 7 bases. Per the germline V gene, CDR1 is WNHNN and CDR2 is SYGVQD (reference sequence). The CDR3 loop spans 13 amino acids. The ends lost 8 bases at V and 4 bases at J; junction bases unmatched: 5. The chain's CDR3 is CASSTGNGNTIYF. CDR3 in DNA: TGCGCCAGCTCGACAGGGAACGGAAACACCATATATTTT.

The CDR3 here is CASSVGRGPNTGELFF. For the CDR3, the DNA is TGTGCCAGCAGCGTAGGGCGGGGGCCGAACACCGGGGAGCTGTTTTTT. The chain is built from TRBV11-2 and TRBJ2-2, with D perhaps TRBD2 (7 bases). Trimming took off 5 bases at V and 0 bases at J, with 13 bases between the two ends. The germline V gene has CDR1 SGHAT and CDR2 FQNNGV. The CDR3 spans 16 residues.

The chain has TRBV5-6 and TRBJ1-2; TRBD1 matches 9 bases. The junction had 3 bases not matched to a gene; V was cut back by 4 bases and J by 2 bases. Germline V lookup: CDR1 SGHDT, CDR2 YYEEEE. The CDR3 consists of 14 residues. CDR3 sequence reads: CASSPGTGNYGYTF. In nucleotides, the CDR3 is TGTGCCAGCAGCCCCGGGACAGGGAACTATGGCTACACCTTC.

The J gene is TRBJ1-4, the V gene TRBV29-1, with unresolved D. The V end lost 6 bases, the J end lost 3 bases, and 8 bases lay between the germline ends. Germline values: CDR1 SQVTM, CDR2 ANQGSEA. This CDR3 spans 12 amino acids. CDR3 DNA: TGCAGCGTGGAGGGTGCTAATGAAAAACTGTTTTTT. Its translation: CSVEGANEKLFF. Filled out from reference TRBV29-1 and TRBJ1-4, the complete variable domain reads SAVISQKPSRDICQRGTSLTIQCQVDSQVTMMFWYRQQPGQSLTLIATANQGSEATYESGFVIDKFPISRPNLTFSTLTVSNMSPEDSSIYLCSVEGANEKLFFGSGTQLSVL.

The chain links TRBV27 to TRBJ1-4; D is ambiguous. Between the trimmed V and J ends, which lost 3 bases and 0 bases, there was a span of 11 bases. Germline CDR1 MNHEY, CDR2 SMNVEV (reference sequence). CDR3 length equals 16 residues. The DNA for the CDR3 is TGTGCCAGCAGTTTTCAGGCAGAACCAACTAATGAAAAACTGTTTTTT. It encodes CASSFQAEPTNEKLFF.

V gene TRBV13 combines with J gene TRBJ2-7; 8 bases map to TRBD1. Unmatched junction bases numbered 10, after V lost 6 bases and J lost 3 bases. The CDR3 loop spans 15 amino acids. Looked up from germline, CDR1 is PRHDT and CDR2 is FYEKMQ (reference sequence). CDR3 region: CASSPLGQGNYEQYF. CDR3 bases: TGTGCCAGCAGTCCTCTTGGACAGGGAAACTACGAGCAGTACTTC. Full variable domain (outside the CDR3, taken from reference TRBV13 and TRBJ2-7): AAGVIQSPRHLIKEKRETATLKCYPIPRHDTVYWYQQGPGQDPQFLISFYEKMQSDKGSIPDRFSAQQFSDYHSELNMSSLELGDSALYFCASSPLGQGNYEQYFGPGTRLTVT.

The chain has TRBV6-5 and TRBJ1-2; 7 nucleotides agree with TRBD1. After removal of 4 bases from V and 6 bases from J, the junction contained 11 bases not matched to a gene. Germline V gives CDR1 MNHEY, CDR2 SVGAGI. This CDR3 has 15 amino acids. CDR3 bases: TGTGCCAGCAGTTCAGGGGGTGGCAGGGGCGATGGCTACACCTTC. Its protein product is CASSSGGGRGDGYTF.

This chain joins TRBV4-3 and TRBJ2-7, with 7 nucleotides matching TRBD1. J lost 3 bases, V lost 2 bases, and 13 bases had no gene match. Germline CDR1 and CDR2: LGHNA and YSLEER. The CDR3 runs to 17 residues. CDR3 nucleotides: TGCGCCAGCAGCCAAAAAGTCCAGGGGGTGCAGGTCTACGAGCAGTACTTC. Amino acid sequence: CASSQKVQGVQVYEQYF.

The chain joins TRBV24-1 to TRBJ2-6; the D gene is possibly TRBD1 (5 bases). The CDR3 length is 15 residues. Per germline, CDR1 KGHDR and CDR2 SFDVKD. V lost 6 bases and J 0 bases, leaving 8 bases between the germline ends. The CDR3 sequence: CATSKDNSGANVLTF. As DNA, the CDR3 is TGTGCCACCAGTAAGGACAACTCTGGGGCCAACGTCCTGACTTTC.

The chain uses TRBV21-1 and TRBJ1-6; TRBD1, as called in the table, went unchecked against the DNA. TRBV21-1 is flagged as a pseudogene. The CDR3 covers 15 residues. This CDR3 is CASSPKRQHNSPLHF. Here the CDR3 DNA reads TGTGCCAGCAGCCCCAAGCGACAGCATAATTCACCCCTCCACTTT.

This clone was seen a few times. The CDR3: CASSLRGNEKLFF. The DNA of the CDR3 is TGTGCCAGCAGTCTCAGGGGGAATGAAAAACTGTTTTTT. The J gene is TRBJ1-4, the V gene TRBV13, with 7 bases identical to TRBD1. Looked up from germline, CDR1 is PRHDT and CDR2 is FYEKMQ (reference sequence). This CDR3 has 13 amino acids. Trimming cost V 6 bases and J 5 bases; bases outside gene matches: 3.

The chain uses TRBV12-5 and TRBJ1-2, with 10 positions matching TRBD1. Trimming cost V 9 bases and J 7 bases; bases outside gene matches: 17. The germline V gene has CDR1 LGHNT and CDR2 FRNRAP. This CDR3 is 16 amino acids long. In DNA form, the CDR3 reads TGTGCTAGCGATACAAACCGTGGGACAGGGGAAGGTGGCTACACCTTC. Translated: CASDTNRGTGEGGYTF.

This chain links TRBV6-5 with TRBJ1-1; D gene unclear. V dropped 8 bases and J dropped 3 bases, with 13 bases sitting between them. There are 13 residues in the CDR3. In germline, CDR1 is MNHEY, CDR2 SVGAGI. The CDR3 DNA reads TGTGCCAGCCTATATGACACCTACACTGAAGCTTTCTTT. It yields the protein CASLYDTYTEAFF.

The V call is TRBV5-1, the J call TRBJ1-1; D gene ambiguous. Trimming cost V 0 bases and J 7 bases, with 16 bases left between them. The germline V gene encodes CDR1 SGHRS and CDR2 YFSETQ. This CDR3 has 15 residues. The DNA of the CDR3 is TGCGCCAGCAGCTTGGCCGTCGGGAGTAAGGGTGAAGCTTTCTTT. Amino acids: CASSLAVGSKGEAFF.

This chain links TRBV6-2 or TRBV6-3 with TRBJ2-5, with 14 bases matching TRBD2. This CDR3 region has 17 residues. Looked up from germline, CDR1 is MNHEY and CDR2 is SVGEGT. V shed 6 bases, J shed 5 bases, and the junction held 11 bases outside the gene matches. CDR3 in amino acids: CASSSGTSGSGWETQYF. The CDR3 bases are TGTGCCAGCAGCTCCGGGACTAGCGGGAGTGGGTGGGAGACCCAGTACTTC.

The chain is built from TRBV5-1 and TRBJ2-2, with 7 bases matching TRBD2. Germline V gene lookup returns CDR1 SGHRS and CDR2 YFSETQ. The CDR3 runs 15 residues. J was trimmed by 6 bases and V by 0 bases; bases with no gene match: 5. The DNA for the CDR3 is TGCGCCAGCAGCTTGGTTCGTCTAGCGGCCGGGGAGCTGTTTTTT. It translates to CASSLVRLAAGELFF. The whole variable domain, remainder taken from reference TRBV5-1 and TRBJ2-2, is KAGVTQTPRYLIKTRGQQVTLSCSPISGHRSVSWYQQTPGQGLQFLFEYFSETQRNKGNFPGRFSGRQFSNSRSEMNVSTLELGDSALYLCASSLVRLAAGELFFGEGSRLTVL.

This sequence joins TRBV5-5 and TRBJ1-1; D is unclear. V was trimmed by 2 bases and J by 0 bases, leaving 26 bases between them. Germline lookup yields CDR1 SGHKS and CDR2 YYEKEE (reference sequence). The CDR3 has 20 residues. The CDR3 DNA reads TGTGCCAGCAGCTTATTGGGAGCTTCATACGGTCGACTGATGAACACTGAAGCTTTCTTT. Its translation: CASSLLGASYGRLMNTEAFF.

This chain links TRBV3-1 (or the pseudogene TRBV3-2) with TRBJ2-1; 11 nucleotides align to TRBD2. CDR3 length: 15 amino acids. In germline, CDR1 is LGHDT, CDR2 YNNKEL (reference sequence). Trimming cost V 3 bases and J 9 bases; bases outside gene matches: 7. The CDR3: CASSHVGLAGAEQFF. Written as DNA, the CDR3 is TGTGCCAGCAGCCACGTAGGACTAGCGGGCGCTGAGCAGTTCTTC.

The table lists this clone with a count of one. The rearrangement joins TRBV9 to TRBJ2-5, with 12 positions matching TRBD2. The CDR3 is 17 residues long. Germline lookup yields CDR1 SGDLS and CDR2 YYNGEE. Trimming at V came to 0 bases and at J to 5 bases, leaving 8 bases not matched to a gene. The CDR3, as DNA: TGTGCCAGCAGCGTAGGAGGGACTAGCGGGTTCGGGGAGACCCAGTACTTC. It translates to CASSVGGTSGFGETQYF.

The genes are TRBV19 and TRBJ1-2; TRBD1 aligns across 8 bases. Germline lookup yields CDR1 LNHDA and CDR2 SQIVND (reference sequence). The CDR3 has 12 amino acids. V shed 10 bases and J 4 bases; nucleotides not matched to a gene: 5. The CDR3 DNA follows: TGTGCCACCTCTGACAGGGGCTATGGCTACACCTTC. It codes for CATSDRGYGYTF. Combining the CDR3 with reference TRBV19 and TRBJ1-2 gives the whole variable domain DGGITQSPKYLFRKEGQNVTLSCEQNLNHDAMYWYRQDPGQGLRLIYYSQIVNDFQKGDIAEGYSVSREKKESFPLTVTSAQKNPTAFYLCATSDRGYGYTFGSGTRLTVV.

The chain has TRBV24-1 and TRBJ2-5, with D possibly being TRBD2 (7 bases). This CDR3 spans 16 amino acids. CDR1 KGHDR and CDR2 SFDVKD come from the germline V gene. The ends were cut back, 3 bases at V and 5 bases at J, with 18 bases in the middle. The CDR3 spells CATSDPQGGGLETQYF. The CDR3 region has the DNA TGTGCCACCAGTGATCCCCAAGGGGGGGGCTTGGAGACCCAGTACTTC.

The rearrangement links TRBV11-2 to TRBJ1-6; D may be TRBD1 (6 bases). Trimming cost V 1 base and J 14 bases, with 21 bases left between them. The CDR3 consists of 16 residues. In germline, CDR1 is SGHAT, CDR2 FQNNGV. The CDR3 protein is CASSLGSGAFFWALHF. The CDR3 nucleotides are TGTGCCAGCAGCTTAGGGTCAGGGGCGTTTTTTTGGGCCCTCCACTTT.

This chain uses TRBV10-3 with TRBJ2-1, with 13 bases fitting TRBD2. This CDR3 has 14 residues. Germline CDR1 and CDR2: ENHRY and SYGVKD. Trimming at V came to 8 bases and at J to 8 bases, leaving 6 bases not matched to a gene. CDR3 nucleotides: TGTGCCATCCGGACTAGCGGGGGAGTCCATGAGCAGTTCTTC. This encodes CAIRTSGGVHEQFF.

The V gene is TRBV14, the J gene TRBJ1-1; D is perhaps TRBD1 (6 bases). Germline values: CDR1 SGHDN, CDR2 FVKESK. The CDR3 has 15 residues. With 2 bases removed from V and 2 bases from J, the gap between germline ends came to 12 bases. The CDR3 sequence is CASSQTRGRNTEAFF. The CDR3 region has the DNA TGTGCCAGCAGCCAAACGCGGGGGCGCAACACTGAAGCTTTCTTT.